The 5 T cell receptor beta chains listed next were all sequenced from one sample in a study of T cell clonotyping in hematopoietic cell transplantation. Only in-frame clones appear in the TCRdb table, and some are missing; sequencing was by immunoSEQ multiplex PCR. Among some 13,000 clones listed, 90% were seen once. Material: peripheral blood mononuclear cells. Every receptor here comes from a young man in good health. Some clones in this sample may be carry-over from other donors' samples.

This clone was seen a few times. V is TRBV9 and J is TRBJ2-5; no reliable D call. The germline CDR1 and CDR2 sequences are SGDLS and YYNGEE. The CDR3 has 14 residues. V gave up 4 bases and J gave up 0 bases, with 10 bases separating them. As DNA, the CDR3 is TGTGCCAGCAGCCCCCAGACGGACCAAGAGACCCAGTACTTC. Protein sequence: CASSPQTDQETQYF. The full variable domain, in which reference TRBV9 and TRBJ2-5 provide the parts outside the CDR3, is DSGVTQTPKHLITATGQRVTLRCSPRSGDLSVYWYQQSLDQGLQFLIQYYNGEERAKGNILERFSAQQFPDLHSELNLSSLELGDSALYFCASSPQTDQETQYFGPGTRLLVL.

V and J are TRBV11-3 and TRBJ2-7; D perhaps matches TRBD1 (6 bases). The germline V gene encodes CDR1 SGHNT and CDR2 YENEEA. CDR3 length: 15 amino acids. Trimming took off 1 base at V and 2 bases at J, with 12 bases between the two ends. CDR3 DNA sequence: TGTGCCAGCAGCTTAGGAATGCAGGGGCCCTACGAGCAGTACTTC. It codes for CASSLGMQGPYEQYF.

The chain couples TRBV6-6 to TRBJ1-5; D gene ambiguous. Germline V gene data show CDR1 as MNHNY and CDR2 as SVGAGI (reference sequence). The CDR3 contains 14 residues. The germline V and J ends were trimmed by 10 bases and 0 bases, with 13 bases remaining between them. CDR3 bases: TGTGCCACCCAGGACGGCAATAGCAATCAGCCCCAGCATTTT. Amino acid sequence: CATQDGNSNQPQHF.

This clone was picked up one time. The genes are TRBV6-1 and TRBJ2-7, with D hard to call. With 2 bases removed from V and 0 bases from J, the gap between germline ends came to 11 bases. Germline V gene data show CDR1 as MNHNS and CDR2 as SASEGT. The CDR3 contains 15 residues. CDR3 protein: CASSENWSDSYEQYF. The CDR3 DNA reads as TGTGCCAGCAGTGAAAATTGGTCAGACTCCTACGAGCAGTACTTC.

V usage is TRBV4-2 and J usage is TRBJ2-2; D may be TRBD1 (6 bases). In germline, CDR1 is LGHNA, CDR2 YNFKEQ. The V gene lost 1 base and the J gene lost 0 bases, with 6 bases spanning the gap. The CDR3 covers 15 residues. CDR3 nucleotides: TGTGCCAGCAGCCAAGGGGGGCCGAACACCGGGGAGCTGTTTTTT. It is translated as CASSQGGPNTGELFF.